These T cell receptor beta chains were read from a single sample in a study of OX40 agonist ivuxolimab in advanced cancers. Sequencing used immunoSEQ multiplex PCR; TCRdb keeps in-frame clones, though not all of them. The sample contains 50,000 or so clones, about 93% of which appear only once. This sample comprised CD4+ or CD8+ T cells sorted from blood, obtained in a trial of the OX40 agonist ivuxolimab. These receptors originate from an adult with an advanced solid tumor such as melanoma, head and neck, liver or kidney cancer. The CDR3 runs from the conserved cysteine through the conserved F or W. D genes are given only for firm matches. The listing skips clone size in some rows; elsewhere it reads once, few, many or a size class.

>TRBV19|TRBJ2-1|-|TRBD2
TGTGCCAGTAGTTTGGGAGGGCCCTACAATGAGCAGTTCTTC
CASSLGGPYNEQFF
>TRBV21-1|TRBJ2-2|-|-
TGTGCCAATTTGGACAGGGGGACCGGGGAGCTGTTTTTT
CANLDRGTGELFF
>TRBV19|TRBJ2-7|-|TRBD1
TGTGCCAGTAGGGTGGCGACAGGGGCCCCCTACGAGCAGTACTTC
CASRVATGAPYEQYF
>TRBV11-2|TRBJ2-1|-|TRBD2
TGTGCCAGCAGCTTGTGGTCAGCGGGAGGGGAGCAGTTCTTC
CASSLWSAGGEQFF
>TRBV4-1|TRBJ2-1|few|TRBD1
TGCGCCAGCAGCCACCCTGGGACAGGGGGCGAAAACTACAATGAGCAGTTCTTC
CASSHPGTGGENYNEQFF
>TRBV7-9|TRBJ1-3|-|-
TGTGCCAGCAGCCTATCGGCCAACAGGTTCTCTGGAAACACCATATATTTT
CASSLSANRFSGNTIYF
>TRBV7-2|TRBJ1-5|-|-
TGTGCCAGCAGCTCAGCCGGGAATAGCAATCAGCCCCAGCATTTT
CASSSAGNSNQPQHF
>TRBV7-8|TRBJ2-1|-|TRBD2
TGTGCCAGCAGCTTAGGGGGACTAGCGGGAGGAGGTGGGCAGTTCTTC
CASSLGGLAGGGGQFF
>TRBV9|TRBJ2-1|-|TRBD2
TGTGCCAGCAGCGTAGGGGAGCGGGGTAGTTACAATGAGCAGTTCTTC
CASSVGERGSYNEQFF
>TRBV19|TRBJ2-3|-|TRBD1
TGTGCCAGTAATCGGGACAGCCAGTATTTAGATACGCAGTATTTT
CASNRDSQYLDTQYF
>TRBV30|TRBJ1-1|-|-
TGTGCCTACCAACAGGGCATGAACACTGAAGCTTTCTTT
CAYQQGMNTEAFF
>TRBV28|TRBJ1-5|-|-
TGTGCCAGCACCTTTATGAATCAGCCCCAGCATTTT
CASTFMNQPQHF
>TRBV7-2|TRBJ2-7|-|TRBD1
TGTGCCAGCAGCACACAGGGGTACGAGCAGTACTTC
CASSTQGYEQYF
>TRBV28|TRBJ2-7|-|-
TGTGCCAGCAGTTTATGGGCTAGTGATCCTACAGAGCAGTACTTC
CASSLWASDPTEQYF
>TRBV7-2|TRBJ2-3|-|-
TGTGCCAGCAACCCCTCCCTGAGAACAGATACGCAGTATTTT
CASNPSLRTDTQYF
>TRBV11-2|TRBJ2-7|-|-
TGTGCCAGCAGCTTAGAACTGGGAGGCGAGCAGTACTTC
CASSLELGGEQYF
>TRBV5-4|TRBJ2-7|-|TRBD2
TGTGCCAGCAGCGAGAGGGCGGGAGGGATTAACGAGCAGTACTTC
CASSERAGGINEQYF
>TRBV27|TRBJ1-2|-|-
TGTGCCAGCAGTCCAGGAGAACACTATGGCTACACCTTC
CASSPGEHYGYTF
>TRBV7-9|TRBJ2-2|-|-
TGTGCCAGCAGCTTTGGGAGGTGGGAGCTGTTTTTT
CASSFGRWELFF
>TRBV7-9|TRBJ2-3|-|TRBD1
TGTGCCAGCAGCGGAGGACAGGGTACCACAGATACGCAGTATTTT
CASSGGQGTTDTQYF
>TRBV28|TRBJ2-3|-|-
TGTGCCAGCAGTCTTAGCGATTTAGTATCGGATACGCAGTATTTT
CASSLSDLVSDTQYF
>TRBV7-6|TRBJ2-5|-|TRBD2
TGTGCCAGCAGCGATATCCCCGGACTAGCGGATCAAGAGACCCAGTACTTC
CASSDIPGLADQETQYF
>TRBV7-9|TRBJ1-1|-|-
TGTGCCAGCAGCTCCCAGGGGCTTGATACTGAAGCTTTCTTT
CASSSQGLDTEAFF
>TRBV27|TRBJ2-1|-|TRBD2
TGTGCCAGCAGCGCCGGGACTAGCGGGAGGGCTAATGGGCAGTTCTTC
CASSAGTSGRANGQFF
>TRBV25-1|TRBJ1-5|once|TRBD1
TGTGCCAGCGGGGGGACAGATAGCAATCAGCCCCAGCATTTT
CASGGTDSNQPQHF
>TRBV14|TRBJ1-2|-|TRBD1
TGTGCCAGCCGAATGACAGGGGCTAACTATGGCTACACCTTC
CASRMTGANYGYTF
>TRBV2|TRBJ2-1|-|-
TGTGCCAGCAGTACACGGACGATTGAGCAGTTCTTC
CASSTRTIEQFF
>TRBV9|TRBJ2-7|-|TRBD2
TGTGCCAGCAGTCGTAGCGGGAGGGTATACGAGCAGTACTTC
CASSRSGRVYEQYF
>TRBV7-8|TRBJ2-1|-|-
TGTGCCAGCGACCCCGGGACTAATGAGCAGTTCTTC
CASDPGTNEQFF
>TRBV9|TRBJ2-1|-|TRBD2
TGTGCCAGCAGCGTAGAACTAGCGGGAGCCTTCAATGAGCAGTTCTTC
CASSVELAGAFNEQFF
>TRBV5-1|TRBJ1-4|-|-
TGCGCCAGCAGATACCGGGACAAACTTTTT
CASRYRDKLF
>TRBV9|TRBJ2-3|-|-
TGTGCCAGCAGCGCCGACCGATCTTGGTTAGATACGCAGTATTTT
CASSADRSWLDTQYF
>TRBV4-3|TRBJ1-2|-|-
TGCGCCAGCAGCCAAGATAGAATCCCGAACTATGGCTACACCTTC
CASSQDRIPNYGYTF
>TRBV27|TRBJ2-7|-|TRBD2
TGTGCCAGCAGTTTCCTCGAGGGAGCGGGAATTTACGAGCAGTACTTC
CASSFLEGAGIYEQYF
>TRBV6-5|TRBJ2-3|once|TRBD2
TGTGCCAGCAGTTACATTGCGGGAGGGACCCCAGATACGCAGTATTTT
CASSYIAGGTPDTQYF
>TRBV29-1|TRBJ2-3|-|-
TGCAGCGTGCTTACCGGGACAACTAGCACAGATACGCAGTATTTT
CSVLTGTTSTDTQYF
>TRBV4-3|TRBJ1-6|-|TRBD1
TGCGCCAGCAGCCAAGATCGGGGACAGAGTGTACCCCTCCACTTT
CASSQDRGQSVPLHF
>TRBV4-3|TRBJ2-1|-|-
TGCGCCAGCAGCCAAGACAGGGTTGGCTACAATGAGCAGTTCTTC
CASSQDRVGYNEQFF
>TRBV9|TRBJ1-1|-|-
TGTGCCAGCAGCGGCCGGGACACCCAGAACACTGAAGCTTTCTTT
CASSGRDTQNTEAFF
>TRBV5-1|TRBJ1-4|-|-
TGCGCCAGCAGCTCCTCTAATGAAAAACTGTTTTTT
CASSSSNEKLFF
>TRBV29-1|TRBJ1-1|-|-
TGCAGCGTTGTGGGGGTGGGGGAGGAAGCTTTCTTT
CSVVGVGEEAFF